This TCR beta chain was observed in a study of T cells after yellow fever vaccination. This clonotype was detected ten times or more. Its antigen is not identified. TCR cDNA was made by 5'RACE template switching, adding a universal primer site and UMIs. TCRdb analysed the 5' RACE reads with MiXCR anew, one entry per CDR3 protein. The sample contains 120,000 to 150,000 distinct CDR3 sequences, over 7% of which appear only once. The germline V gene has CDR1 MNHNY and CDR2 SVGAGI (reference sequence). The length of the CDR3 is 22 residues. Trimming cost V 4 bases and J 0 bases; bases outside gene matches: 24. Regarding the study as a whole: Most clones from primary vaccination were detected again post-booster (roughly 96% CD4, roughly 90% CD8). A minor fraction of clonotypes spanned both CD4 and CD8 compartments. Weaker, the secondary response peaked sooner, at day 5 versus 15.

The starting material was CD4+ T cells sorted from PBMCs, obtained 5 days after the yellow fever booster vaccination. The V and J genes are TRBV6-6 and TRBJ1-1; 9 bases agree with TRBD1. The clonotype originates from a man aged 25 to 40 who received the YFV17D yellow fever vaccine. The CDR3 here is CASSSRPFGGGQGRRMNTEAFF. The CDR3, as DNA: TGTGCCAGCAGTTCGCGACCCTTCGGAGGCGGACAGGGGAGAAGAATGAACACTGAAGCTTTCTTT.